These 27 T cell receptor beta chains were sequenced from one sample in a study of vaccination and CD4 T cells after COVID-19. Described treatment: approximately 11-day PBMC culture with coronavirus spike peptide pools or control peptides (ViraFEST assay). These TCRs are of unknown antigen specificity. Sequence data for DNA of cultured CD4+ T cells were generated by the Oncomine TCR Beta short-read assay. TCRdb passed the PCR reads through MiXCR, listing each CDR3 protein once. Among about 20,000 distinct CDR3 sequences, roughly two fifths were seen once, and the ten largest hold around 14%. Sequenced input: CD4+ T cells from blood, cultured in vitro. The receptors originated from a human donor who had recovered from COVID-19.

The genes are TRBV28 and TRBJ2-7, with 7 positions matching TRBD2. J lost 0 bases, V lost 2 bases, and 4 bases had no gene match. The CDR3 spans 15 residues. Germline values: CDR1 MDHEN, CDR2 SYDVKM. The CDR3 loop reads CASSLRGSTSYEQYF. The CDR3 DNA reads as TGTGCCAGCAGTTTACGCGGGAGTACCTCCTACGAGCAGTACTTC.

This clonotype has only a few counts. The chain couples TRBV7-9 to TRBJ2-1, with 12 bases identical to TRBD2. Germline V lookup: CDR1 SEHNR, CDR2 FQNEAQ (reference sequence). V lost 5 bases and J lost 12; bases outside the gene matches: 14. The CDR3 runs 16 residues. In DNA, the CDR3 is TGTGCCAGCAGCCAAGACCGGTCTAGCGGGAGGGTCAGGCAGTTCTTC. Translating gives CASSQDRSSGRVRQFF.

J is TRBJ2-1 and V is TRBV14, with 10 bases lining up with TRBD1. The CDR3 spans 16 residues. V was clipped by 5 bases and J by 2 bases; unmatched bases: 6. Germline CDR1 SGHDN, CDR2 FVKESK. The CDR3 nucleotides are TGTGCCAGCAGCTACCCCGGGACAGGGGCCTACAATGAGCAGTTCTTC. This sequence encodes CASSYPGTGAYNEQFF.

The rearrangement links TRBV4-2 to TRBJ1-4; D is undetermined. Per germline, CDR1 LGHNA and CDR2 YNFKEQ. This CDR3 is 16 amino acids long. Trimming took off 0 bases at V and 3 bases at J, with 11 bases between the two ends. The CDR3 region is CASSQDTADPNEKLFF. The CDR3 DNA sequence: TGTGCCAGCAGCCAAGATACGGCCGATCCTAATGAAAAACTGTTTTTT.

The genes are TRBV12-3 or TRBV12-4 and TRBJ2-5; the D is unclear. The CDR3 spans 15 residues. The germline V and J ends were trimmed by 6 bases and 1 base, with 15 bases remaining between them. CDR3 sequence: CASSPRRLLQETQYF. CDR3 DNA: TGTGCCAGCAGCCCGAGGCGACTTCTCCAAGAGACCCAGTACTTC.

The chain recombines TRBV12-3 or TRBV12-4 with TRBJ2-3; 8 bases are shared with TRBD1. Trimming removed 6 bases from V and 1 base from J; junction bases left unmatched: 3. CDR3 size: 14 residues. The CDR3 region is CASRRQGRTDTQYF. The CDR3 DNA is TGTGCCAGCAGGCGACAGGGGCGCACAGATACGCAGTATTTT.

This clonotype was seen a few times. The V and J genes are TRBV7-2 and TRBJ2-5; no clear D gene. Between the trimmed V and J ends, which lost 1 base and 4 bases, there was a span of 13 bases. The CDR3 is made up of 15 amino acids. CDR1 SGHTA and CDR2 FQGNSA come from the germline V gene. This chain's CDR3 is CASSLDGAIGETQYF. The DNA of the CDR3 is TGTGCCAGCAGCTTAGACGGAGCTATCGGAGAGACCCAGTACTTC. Full variable domain (outside the CDR3, taken from reference TRBV7-2 and TRBJ2-5): GAGVSQSPSNKVTEKGKDVELRCDPISGHTALYWYRQSLGQGLEFLIYFQGNSAPDKSGLPSDRFSAERTGGSVSTLTIQRTQQEDSAVYLCASSLDGAIGETQYFGPGTRLLVL.

The chain uses TRBV5-1 and TRBJ1-5, with 8 bases lining up with TRBD1. J was trimmed by 4 bases and V by 0 bases; bases with no gene match: 3. CDR3 length equals 15 residues. Germline CDR1 and CDR2: SGHRS and YFSETQ. The CDR3 region is CASSLGDRGNQPQHF. For the CDR3, the DNA is TGCGCCAGCAGCTTGGGAGACAGGGGTAATCAGCCCCAGCATTTT.

The J gene is TRBJ2-3, the V gene TRBV20-1; TRBD2 agrees at 10 bases. The germline CDR1 and CDR2 sequences are DFQATT and SNEGSKA (reference sequence). The CDR3 is made up of 19 amino acids. V lost 6 bases, J lost 2 bases, and 20 bases stayed unmatched. Here the CDR3 reads CSAQLVSGGTNHITDTQYF. CDR3 coding DNA: TGCAGTGCCCAGTTGGTTAGCGGGGGGACCAATCACATCACAGATACGCAGTATTTT.

This clonotype was seen more than once but under ten times. The CDR3 bases are TGTGCCAGCAGCTTAGAACCGTTGGGGGAGCAGTTCTTC. Protein product: CASSLEPLGEQFF. The chain uses TRBV11-2 and TRBJ2-1, with D unclear. The CDR3 is 13 amino acids. Germline lookup yields CDR1 SGHAT and CDR2 FQNNGV. The V end was cut by 0 bases, the J end by 10 bases, with 10 bases between.

This clonotype was recorded once. The CDR3 sequence: CASSYYTTFTGTSSNEQFF. The CDR3 DNA reads as TGTGCCAGCAGTTACTACACGACGTTTACCGGGACTAGCAGCAATGAGCAGTTCTTC. The chain employs TRBV6-5 and TRBJ2-1; TRBD2 aligns across 9 bases. The junction had 16 bases not matched to a gene; V was cut back by 1 base and J by 6 bases. CDR1 is MNHEY and CDR2 is SVGAGI in the germline V gene. This CDR3 spans 19 amino acids.

The V call is TRBV12-3 or TRBV12-4, the J call TRBJ2-7, with a possible D match to TRBD2 (5 bases). V lost 3 bases to trimming and J lost 0 bases, with 12 bases between them. CDR3 length: 15 residues. CDR3 bases: TGTGCCAGCAGTTTTGTTGGACTCCACTCCTACGAGCAGTACTTC. Its translation is CASSFVGLHSYEQYF.

The chain couples TRBV20-1 to TRBJ1-5, with D unclear. Germline CDR1 is DFQATT and CDR2 is SNEGSKA (reference sequence). The germline V and J ends were trimmed by 3 bases and 11 bases, with 20 bases remaining between them. The CDR3 consists of 14 residues. The CDR3 here is CSASGGAARLAQHF. CDR3 DNA: TGCAGTGCTAGTGGTGGCGCAGCCAGATTAGCCCAGCATTTT.

This rearrangement joins TRBV12-3 or TRBV12-4 to TRBJ2-1, with D hard to call. The germline V and J ends were trimmed by 6 bases and 2 bases, with 14 bases remaining between them. The CDR3 runs 15 residues. The CDR3 nucleotides read TGTGCCAGCAGGTTAAAAATGTCCACCTACAATGAGCAGTTCTTC. Translated: CASRLKMSTYNEQFF.

This clonotype has a handful of counts. This chain uses TRBV2 with TRBJ1-6; D remains unclear. With 2 bases removed from V and 6 bases from J, the gap between germline ends came to 5 bases. CDR1 SNHLY and CDR2 FYNNEI come from the germline V gene. CDR3 length: 13 residues. The CDR3 reads CASSESLNSPLHF. The CDR3, as DNA: TGTGCCAGCAGTGAATCCCTTAATTCACCCCTCCACTTT. The full variable domain, with the rest looked up from reference TRBV2 and TRBJ1-6, is EPEVTQTPSHQVTQMGQEVILRCVPISNHLYFYWYRQILGQKVEFLVSFYNNEISEKSEIFDDQFSVERPDGSNFTLKIRSTKLEDSAMYFCASSESLNSPLHFGNGTRLTVT.

This clonotype turned up a few times. The genes are TRBV19 and TRBJ2-6; D is possibly TRBD2 (5 bases). The CDR3 is 14 residues long. The germline gives CDR1 LNHDA, CDR2 SQIVND (reference sequence). The germline V and J ends were trimmed by 7 bases and 4 bases, with 11 bases remaining between them. The chain's CDR3 is CASKAGSGANVLTF. As DNA, the CDR3 is TGTGCCAGTAAGGCGGGTTCAGGGGCCAACGTCCTGACTTTC. The full variable domain, its missing parts supplied by reference TRBV19 and TRBJ2-6, is DGGITQSPKYLFRKEGQNVTLSCEQNLNHDAMYWYRQDPGQGLRLIYYSQIVNDFQKGDIAEGYSVSREKKESFPLTVTSAQKNPTAFYLCASKAGSGANVLTFGAGSRLTVL.

The J gene is TRBJ2-7, the V gene TRBV6-2 or TRBV6-3; no firm D call. CDR3 length equals 14 residues. V lost 6 bases, J lost 0 bases, and 12 bases lay in between. The germline gives CDR1 MNHEY, CDR2 SVGEGT. CDR3 DNA: TGTGCCAGCAGGCTAAGGACGGTCTCCTACGAGCAGTACTTC. This encodes CASRLRTVSYEQYF.

The V gene is TRBV30, the J gene TRBJ2-1; D is uncertain. The CDR3 runs 11 residues. In germline, CDR1 is GTSNPN, CDR2 SVGIG (reference sequence). The ends were cut back, 5 bases at V and 4 bases at J, with 6 bases in the middle. CDR3 residues: CAWSVYNEQFF. The CDR3, as DNA: TGTGCCTGGTCAGTTTACAATGAGCAGTTCTTC. The variable domain in full, with the rest retrieved from reference TRBV30 and TRBJ2-1, is SQTIHQWPATLVQPVGSPLSLECTVEGTSNPNLYWYRQAAGRGLQLLFYSVGIGQISSEVPQNLSASRPQDRQFILSSKKLLLSDSGFYLCAWSVYNEQFFGPGTRLTVL.

This clonotype was detected a few times. One junction end disagrees with the germline gene, perhaps due to a read error. The CDR3 spells CASSTQGGTGELFF. The CDR3 DNA sequence: TGTGCTAGCAGTACTCAGGGTGGCACCGGGGAGCTGTTTTTT. The V call is TRBV6-1, the J call TRBJ2-2, with D maybe TRBD1 (5 bases). CDR3 size: 14 residues. Germline V gene sequence: CDR1 MNHNS, CDR2 SASEGT.

The rearrangement joins TRBV10-3 to TRBJ1-2, with 7 bases aligning to TRBD1. The CDR3 is 15 amino acids. The germline CDR1 and CDR2 sequences are ENHRY and SYGVKD. V gave up 3 bases and J gave up 2 bases; unmatched junction bases: 6. The CDR3 loop reads CAISDRQGRNYGYTF. The CDR3 DNA reads TGTGCCATCAGTGACCGACAGGGTCGGAACTATGGCTACACCTTC.

This chain uses TRBV5-4 with TRBJ1-2, with TRBD1 matching over 8 bases. This CDR3 has 14 amino acids. CDR1 SGHNT and CDR2 YYREEE come from the germline V gene (reference sequence). V lost 6 bases and J lost 4; bases outside the gene matches: 8. As DNA, the CDR3 is TGTGCCAGCAACCCGGGACAGGTATCCTATGGCTACACCTTC. This translates into CASNPGQVSYGYTF. The entire variable domain, with the rest obtained from reference TRBV5-4 and TRBJ1-2, is as follows: ETGVTQSPTHLIKTRGQQVTLRCSSQSGHNTVSWYQQALGQGPQFIFQYYREEENGRGNFPPRFSGLQFPNYSSELNVNALELDDSALYLCASNPGQVSYGYTFGSGTRLTVV.

Relative to its sample, this clonotype is medium-sized (0.01 to 0.1%). This chain links TRBV20-1 with TRBJ2-3; D unresolved. This CDR3 contains 13 residues. CDR1 and CDR2 (germline): DFQATT, SNEGSKA (reference sequence). With 1 base removed from V and 0 bases from J, the gap between germline ends came to 5 bases. CDR3 bases: TGCAGTGCTAGAGGAGAGAGCACAGATACGCAGTATTTT. This codes for CSARGESTDTQYF.

The chain joins TRBV28 to TRBJ1-2; 11 nucleotides match TRBD1. This CDR3 is 16 amino acids long. Trimming at V came to 5 bases and at J to 4 bases, leaving 9 bases not matched to a gene. The V gene's germline CDR1 is MDHEN and CDR2 SYDVKM. The CDR3 coding sequence is TGTGCCAGCAGTACCACCGGGACAGGGGGTAGCTATGGCTACACCTTC. This sequence encodes CASSTTGTGGSYGYTF.

This clonotype was seen more than once but under ten times. The rearrangement uses TRBV20-1 and TRBJ1-1, with D maybe TRBD1 (6 bases). Germline CDR1 reads DFQATT; CDR2 reads SNEGSKA (reference sequence). The CDR3 contains 15 residues. V lost 3 bases and J 1 base, leaving 15 bases between the germline ends. CDR3 in DNA: TGCAGTGCTAGTAGGGAGAACAGGGCGAACACTGAAGCTTTCTTT. Its translation: CSASRENRANTEAFF.

The chain combines TRBV6-5 with TRBJ1-3, with D perhaps matching TRBD1 (5 bases). Trimming stripped 2 bases from V and 4 bases from J, with 6 bases between. The CDR3 has 13 amino acids. Germline-derived CDR1 and CDR2 are MNHEY and SVGAGI. CDR3 protein: CASSYAGGNTIYF. CDR3 in DNA: TGTGCCAGCAGTTACGCAGGGGGAAACACCATATATTTT.

The chain combines TRBV7-9 with TRBJ1-1, with a tentative D call TRBD1 (5 bases). Germline CDR1 and CDR2: SEHNR and FQNEAQ (reference sequence). The CDR3 is 13 amino acids. The V end was cut by 2 bases, the J end by 7 bases, with 11 bases between. The CDR3 DNA follows: TGTGCCAGCAGCTTATTAAGGGGTCTTGAAGCTTTCTTT. Translation: CASSLLRGLEAFF. The full variable domain, completed using reference TRBV7-9 and TRBJ1-1, is DTGVSQNPRHKITKRGQNVTFRCDPISEHNRLYWYRQTLGQGPEFLTYFQNEAQLEKSRLLSDRFSAERPKGSFSTLEIQRTEQGDSAMYLCASSLLRGLEAFFGQGTRLTVV.

The rearrangement links TRBV6-1 to TRBJ1-5, with D unresolved. Germline V gives CDR1 MNHNS, CDR2 SASEGT. This CDR3 has 13 amino acids. Trimming took 2 bases from V and 7 from J, leaving 9 bases between them. The CDR3 DNA is TGTGCCAGCAGTGAACCCCTAGAACAGCCCCAGCATTTT. Amino acids: CASSEPLEQPQHF.